The entry that follows covers one TCR beta chain sequence. Its antigen remains unidentified. No much larger clonotype is one base removed from it; base qualities were not supplied. Reading the germline V gene gives CDR1 SGHAT and CDR2 FQNNGV. V is reduced by 1 base and J by 0 bases, leaving a spacing of 12 bases between them. The CDR3 starts with the cysteine, ends with the phenylalanine, and has 17 residues. Only CDR3 DNA remains: 51 bases, in frame from the first base. Using the immunoSEQ TRB Survey service, rearranged CDR3 beta regions were amplified from genomic DNA with multiplex V and J primers. To keep sequencing depth equal across samples, survey-level depth of up to 500,000 reads per sample was applied. The libraries were purified, combined into pools and sequenced with Illumina technology. For the original study's pipeline: Productive clonality, sample overlap, pairwise scatters, CDR3 beta length, V/D/J gene usage and productiveness were assessed with immunoSEQ online tools. Calculated diversity was the number of unique rearrangements divided by total templates times 100; Shannon and Simpson indices were also computed. For principal component analysis, Z-score normalized data were analyzed with the R prcomp function and the ggbiplot package. Blood-rectal clonal overlap within each subject was quantified with Morisita's index. Drawn from immuneACCESS, this table holds only the in-frame rearrangements with V and J called that TCRdb kept. Clones are partly lost; checked studies trace under half to an unresolved V gene and leave the rest unexplained. V, J and clone size are those of that table, while D and trimming were read from the DNA. Counted in this sample were about 35,000 clones; roughly 77% of them appeared once. The ten largest make up 0.9% to 1.2% of the sample.

The sample belongs to a study of pediatric ulcerative colitis (dated by TCRdb to between 2019 and 2020). Looking at the study overall: Under ten ulcerative colitis patients had pancolitis and two had left-sided colitis, with histology consistent with ulcerative colitis in all. From eight or nine newly diagnosed, treatment-naive pediatric ulcerative colitis patients and a handful of non-IBD control children, paired blood and rectal samples were collected. By Pediatric Ulcerative Colitis Activity Index, a couple of patients had mild disease, several had moderate disease and three had acute severe colitis.

During colonoscopy, one to two pinch biopsies were obtained from the rectum for research. Ulcerative colitis patients had received no immunosuppressive medication before the diagnostic colonoscopy. Before DNA isolation, rectal biopsies were subjected to proteinase K digestion. The Wizard kit (Promega) was used to extract genomic DNA from the blood and intestinal samples. The investigation overall reported the following: A couple of patients' blood samples yielded substantially fewer templates for technical reasons and were excluded from blood-rectal overlap analysis. Features of the rectal repertoire distinguished controls, mild-moderate colitis patients and acute severe colitis patients, and in acute severe colitis rectal diversity was lower because of clonal expansions. A couple of rectal CDR3 clonotypes were present in all ulcerative colitis patients and in none of the controls. Because the repertoires came from total lymphocyte DNA, rare subsets such as regulatory T cells may have patterns that are not reflected. Only a handful of individuals were included in the healthy control group, which was small. Blood-derived T cells may have been included in rectal pinch biopsies, especially in patients with overt colitis. Autologous blood-rectal clonal overlap was significantly higher in ulcerative colitis patients than in controls, suggesting increased T cell trafficking to inflamed tissue.

The V gene is TRBV11-2 and the J gene is TRBJ2-2; TRBD1 is perhaps the D gene, given 5 matching bases. The TCR sequence derives from a boy aged 5-17 years with mild ulcerative colitis. The sequencing sample was made of gut tissue. The nucleotides read TGTGCCAGCAGCTTAGTTTTCGACAGATCGAACACCGGGGAGCTGTTTTTT. Its coded protein is CASSLVFDRSNTGELFF.